The 15 T cell receptor beta chains presented below share a single source sample, sequenced in a study of control samples from healthy donors and cancer patients. TCRdb's copy holds only in-frame clones and misses some; the assay was immunoSEQ multiplex PCR. This table holds fewer than 20,000 clones, roughly 80% found once. The specimen sequenced was PBMCs. These receptors came from an elderly man with head and neck cancer.

J is TRBJ1-2 and V is TRBV19, with TRBD1 as a possible D gene (6 bases). Germline CDR1 reads LNHDA; CDR2 reads SQIVND (reference sequence). This CDR3 is 13 amino acids long. Trimming stripped 3 bases from V and 6 bases from J, with 11 bases between. CDR3 loop: CASSIEGGNGYTF. In DNA form, the CDR3 reads TGTGCCAGTAGTATCGAGGGGGGCAATGGCTACACCTTC. The full variable domain, its missing parts supplied by reference TRBV19 and TRBJ1-2, is DGGITQSPKYLFRKEGQNVTLSCEQNLNHDAMYWYRQDPGQGLRLIYYSQIVNDFQKGDIAEGYSVSREKKESFPLTVTSAQKNPTAFYLCASSIEGGNGYTFGSGTRLTVV.

The chain carries TRBV4-3 and TRBJ2-7; TRBD2 matches 7 bases. The J segment lost 0 bases and the V segment lost 0 bases, leaving 8 bases of the junction unmatched. The CDR3 extends over 17 amino acids. Germline V lookup: CDR1 LGHNA, CDR2 YSLEER. CDR3 coding DNA: TGCGCCAGCAGCCAAGATTATGCGGGGGTCAGCTCCTACGAGCAGTACTTC. It specifies CASSQDYAGVSSYEQYF.

The rearrangement uses TRBV7-9 and TRBJ2-3; 9 nucleotides line up with TRBD1. The germline CDR1 and CDR2 sequences are SEHNR and FQNEAQ (reference sequence). The CDR3 consists of 19 residues. V dropped 1 base and J dropped 0; count of bases not matched to a gene: 11. The CDR3 DNA sequence: TGTGCCAGCAGCTTAGAGAGGACAGGGGCCGAAACCAGCACAGATACGCAGTATTTT. This sequence encodes CASSLERTGAETSTDTQYF.

The chain couples TRBV7-6 to TRBJ2-5, with TRBD1 identical over 9 bases. This CDR3 has 17 amino acids. Trimming removed 0 bases from V and 4 bases from J; junction bases left unmatched: 9. Germline assignment: CDR1 SGHVS and CDR2 FNYEAQ. The CDR3 is CASSLAQIQGAGETQYF. DNA for the CDR3: TGTGCCAGCAGCTTAGCGCAAATACAGGGGGCGGGAGAGACCCAGTACTTC.

This clone was counted a few times. The chain recombines TRBV7-7 with TRBJ1-3; D not certain. CDR1 is SSHAT, CDR2 FNYEAQ, per germline (reference sequence). The CDR3 has 13 residues. CDR3 coding DNA: TGTACCACCGGGGAACTCTCTGGAAACACCATATATTTT. This codes for CTTGELSGNTIYF.

The genes are TRBV7-9 and TRBJ2-7; D call uncertain. This CDR3 is built from 13 residues. With 3 bases removed from V and 1 base from J, the gap between germline ends came to 7 bases. Germline CDR1 and CDR2: SEHNR and FQNEAQ (reference sequence). The CDR3 DNA reads TGTGCCAGCAGCTTTTCACTTTCCTACGAGCAGTACTTC. Translation gives CASSFSLSYEQYF.

The genes are TRBV28 and TRBJ2-5, with 14 bases aligning to TRBD2. Per the germline V gene, CDR1 is MDHEN and CDR2 is SYDVKM. Germline trimming cut 4 bases from V and 4 bases from J; bases unmatched to any gene: 2. This CDR3 has 15 residues. CDR3 sequence: CASSSGTSGGETQYF. The CDR3, as DNA: TGTGCCAGCAGTTCCGGGACTAGCGGGGGAGAGACCCAGTACTTC.

This chain joins TRBV5-6 and TRBJ2-5; weak D call: TRBD2 (6 bases). The CDR3 spans 15 residues. From germline, CDR1 is SGHDT and CDR2 YYEEEE. Trimming took off 5 bases at V and 2 bases at J, with 16 bases between the two ends. The CDR3 coding sequence is TGTGCCAGCAGTCCAGGACTAATAGATCAAGAGACCCAGTACTTC. Protein product: CASSPGLIDQETQYF.

This chain joins TRBV27 and TRBJ2-7; the D is unclear. Germline loops: CDR1 MNHEY, CDR2 SMNVEV (reference sequence). V was trimmed by 3 bases and J by 0 bases, leaving 12 bases between them. The CDR3 sequence is 15 residues long. The CDR3 coding sequence is TGTGCCAGCAGTTTCCTACCGAGAAGCTCCTACGAGCAGTACTTC. Encoded protein: CASSFLPRSSYEQYF.

V gene TRBV5-1 combines with J gene TRBJ2-3; 10 nucleotides line up with TRBD2. The V segment lost 1 base and the J segment 6 bases; nucleotides outside the gene matches: 5. The germline V gene has CDR1 SGHRS and CDR2 YFSETQ. The CDR3 is 15 residues long. The CDR3 is CASSLYGSGGDTQYF. CDR3 nucleotides: TGCGCCAGCAGCTTGTATGGTAGCGGGGGGGATACGCAGTATTTT.

This clone was observed a single time. The chain joins TRBV6-5 to TRBJ1-1; D is unresolved. This CDR3 is 13 amino acids long. CDR1 and CDR2 from the germline V gene are MNHEY and SVGAGI. V lost 6 bases and J lost 5, with 13 bases in between. CDR3 coding DNA: TGTGCCAGCAGCCGTCACAGTGTGACTGAAGCTTTCTTT. It translates to CASSRHSVTEAFF.

The chain combines TRBV27 with TRBJ2-1, with 8 bases fitting TRBD1. Germline assignment: CDR1 MNHEY and CDR2 SMNVEV (reference sequence). Trimming cost V 3 bases and J 5 bases; bases outside gene matches: 9. This CDR3 contains 16 residues. The CDR3 DNA reads as TGTGCCAGCAGTTTTATTGGGACAGGATTAAACAATGAGCAGTTCTTC. This sequence encodes CASSFIGTGLNNEQFF.

The chain combines TRBV28 with TRBJ2-1; TRBD2 might be the D (5 bases). The germline V and J ends were trimmed by 2 bases and 9 bases, with 11 bases remaining between them. The germline gives CDR1 MDHEN, CDR2 SYDVKM. CDR3 length equals 13 residues. CDR3 region: CASSLAEGGEQFF. The CDR3 DNA follows: TGTGCCAGCAGTTTAGCAGAGGGCGGTGAGCAGTTCTTC.

This clone was seen a few times. CDR3 loop: CASSNGGLAGFANTGELFF. For the CDR3, the DNA is TGTGCCAGCAGCAACGGGGGACTAGCGGGGTTCGCGAACACCGGGGAGCTGTTTTTT. V usage is TRBV6-2 or TRBV6-3 and J usage is TRBJ2-2; 13 positions match TRBD2. Germline V gene lookup returns CDR1 MNHEY and CDR2 SVGEGT. V lost 6 bases and J lost 0; bases outside the gene matches: 10. This CDR3 contains 19 residues.

DNA of the CDR3: TGTGCCAGCAGTGACCATCCCGGACAGGCCCTTTGGGCTAATGGCTACACCTTC. Residues: CASSDHPGQALWANGYTF. The chain links TRBV25-1 to TRBJ1-2; 7 nucleotides align to TRBD1. The CDR3 totals 18 residues. Germline CDR1 MGHDK, CDR2 SYGVNS. V lost 3 bases and J lost 6; bases outside the gene matches: 19.